What follows describes a single T cell receptor beta chain. This CDR3 contains 13 residues. Deletions cut 3 bases from V and 3 bases from J, with 8 bases between. The germline gives CDR1 MDHEN, CDR2 SYDVKM. This record belongs to a study of cytomegalovirus exposure and HLA in healthy donors. A multiplex PCR was run with 60 Vbeta primers and 13 Jbeta primers. Measured with immunoSEQ multiplex PCR; TCRdb has only the in-frame clones, and not every one. The table includes roughly 150,000 clones, roughly four fifths detected once. This TCR came from a man aged 25-45 years in good health and CMV-seronegative. Sequenced: PBMCs. The genes are TRBV28 and TRBJ2-5, with unresolved D. CDR3 sequence: CASSLAGKETQYF. In DNA form, the CDR3 reads TGTGCCAGCAGTTTGGCAGGCAAAGAGACCCAGTACTTC.